The entry that follows covers one T cell receptor beta chain sequence. The antigen is not known. The data were taken from a study of T cell responses to AZD1222 COVID-19 vaccine. Study-wide points: Vaccination with two AZD1222 doses was followed by a rise in Spike-specific TCR breadth and depth. At baseline, just 6 or 7 AZD1222 recipients tested seropositive. Donors in the cohort were predominantly white British and more often female, and clonal diversity was possibly underestimated.

This CDR3 spans 15 amino acids. The V gene's germline CDR1 is MNHEY and CDR2 SVGAGI. The V gene end was trimmed by 8 bases and the J gene end by 2 bases; junction bases not matched to a gene: 8. Sequencing used immunoSEQ multiplex PCR; TCRdb keeps in-frame clones, though not all of them. The sample contains 130,000 or so clones, approximately 91% of which appear only once. This chain connects TRBV6-5 to TRBJ1-4; 7 bases fit TRBD1. Here the sequenced sample was peripheral blood, taken 28 days after the second AZD1222 dose. The TCR sequence derives from an adult who received the AZD1222 COVID-19 vaccine. The CDR3 DNA reads TGTGCCAGCCGGAGACAGGGTACCACTAATGAAAAACTGTTTTTT. Its translation: CASRRQGTTNEKLFF.